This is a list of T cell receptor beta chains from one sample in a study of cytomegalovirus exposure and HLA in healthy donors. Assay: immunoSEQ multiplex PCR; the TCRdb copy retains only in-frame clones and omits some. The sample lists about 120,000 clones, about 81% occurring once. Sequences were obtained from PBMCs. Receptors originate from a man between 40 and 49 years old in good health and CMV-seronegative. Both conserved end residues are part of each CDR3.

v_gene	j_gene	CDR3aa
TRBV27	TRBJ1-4	CASSGGATNEKLFF
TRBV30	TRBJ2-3	CAWIGRGQSTDTQYF
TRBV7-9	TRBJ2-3	CASSKDSSGEAADTQYF
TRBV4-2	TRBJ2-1	CASSQGSGGGNEQFF
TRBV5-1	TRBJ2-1	CASSLPLRGGNEQFF
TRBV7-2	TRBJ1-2	CASSPRGRDYGYTF
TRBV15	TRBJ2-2	CATSRNRGYGELFF
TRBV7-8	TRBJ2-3	CASSLRTSGKTSTDTQYF
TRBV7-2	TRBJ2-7	CASSSKTGVYEQYF
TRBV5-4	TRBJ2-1	CASSGGTSRRYNEQFF
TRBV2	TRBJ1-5	CASREDSFSNQPQHF
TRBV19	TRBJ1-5	CASSNYLGGGNQPQHF
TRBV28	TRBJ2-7	CASSLGTGSYEQYF
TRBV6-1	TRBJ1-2	CASSSDGREGYGYTF
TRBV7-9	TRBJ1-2	CASSGSGGVEDGYTF
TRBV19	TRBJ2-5	CASSIDWGLETQYF
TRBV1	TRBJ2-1	CTSSQVAASYNEQFF
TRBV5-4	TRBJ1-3	CASSLGTPGNTIYF
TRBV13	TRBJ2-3	CASSHQLRTSGRAVADTQYF
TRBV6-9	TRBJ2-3	CASSQTLAGGPDTQYF
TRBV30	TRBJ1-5	CAWSEGQLSNQPQHF
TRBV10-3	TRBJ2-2	CAIRAQGALRGGELFF
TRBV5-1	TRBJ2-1	CASRSGGQSYNEQFF
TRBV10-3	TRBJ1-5	CATSPRDWDQPQHF
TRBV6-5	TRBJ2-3	CASSRQGAGDTQYF
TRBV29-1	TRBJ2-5	CSVRSGQETQYF